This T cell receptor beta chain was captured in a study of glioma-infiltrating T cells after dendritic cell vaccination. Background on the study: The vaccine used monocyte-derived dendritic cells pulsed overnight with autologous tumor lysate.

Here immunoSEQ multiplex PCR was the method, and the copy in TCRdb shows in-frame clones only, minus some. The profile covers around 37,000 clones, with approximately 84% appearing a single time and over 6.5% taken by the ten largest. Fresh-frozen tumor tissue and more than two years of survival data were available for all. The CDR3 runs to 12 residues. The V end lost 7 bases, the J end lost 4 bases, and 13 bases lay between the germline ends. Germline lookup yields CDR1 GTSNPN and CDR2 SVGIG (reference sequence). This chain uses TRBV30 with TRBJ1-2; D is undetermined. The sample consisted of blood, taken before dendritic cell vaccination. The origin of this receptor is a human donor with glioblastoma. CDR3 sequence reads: CASDRGPYGYTF. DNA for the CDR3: TGTGCCTCCGACCGAGGCCCCTATGGCTACACCTTC.